These T cell receptor beta chains were read from a single sample in a study of PD-1 blockade in classical Hodgkin lymphoma. Libraries were prepared by immunoSEQ multiplex PCR; TCRdb keeps only in-frame clonotypes and omits some of them. Of 50,000 to 65,000 clones listed, approximately 90% are singletons. The sample in question was peripheral blood mononuclear cells (PBMCs), obtained before the fourth cycle of nivolumab. These receptors were obtained from a human donor with classical Hodgkin lymphoma. CDR3s include the opening cysteine and the closing phenylalanine or tryptophan. D genes are given only for firm matches. Clone size is shown for a subset of rows, as once, few, many or a class of expanded clone.

j_gene	d_gene	v_gene	abundance	CDR3nt	CDR3aa
TRBJ2-6	NA	TRBV5-5	NA	TGTGCCAGCAGCTTGGATCCAACTGGGGCCAACGTCCTGACTTTC	CASSLDPTGANVLTF
TRBJ2-3	TRBD2	TRBV9	NA	TGTGCCAGCAGCGACAGCGGGACCCGCACAGATACGCAGTATTTT	CASSDSGTRTDTQYF
TRBJ2-7	NA	TRBV5-6	NA	TGTGCCAGCAGCTTGGCCGGGGAGAACTACGAGCAGTACTTC	CASSLAGENYEQYF
TRBJ1-4	NA	TRBV30	NA	TGTGCCTGGAGGAGGGGGGGATTGGCTAATGAAAAACTGTTTTTT	CAWRRGGLANEKLFF
TRBJ1-3	NA	TRBV6-1	NA	TGTGCCAGCAGCCGGGACGGATCTCCTGGAAACACCATATATTTT	CASSRDGSPGNTIYF
TRBJ1-2	NA	TRBV5-6	NA	TGTGCCAGCAGCCCCCCAGGACAAGCCGGCTACACCTTC	CASSPPGQAGYTF
TRBJ2-2	NA	TRBV28	NA	TGTGCCAGCAGTTTACCCAGTTTGGTCGCGAACACCGGGGAGCTGTTTTTT	CASSLPSLVANTGELFF
TRBJ2-7	TRBD1	TRBV6-1	NA	TGTGCCAGCCGACCGGGACAGGCCACCTACGAGCAGTACTTC	CASRPGQATYEQYF
TRBJ2-7	NA	TRBV28	once	TGTGCCAGCAGTCTAGGGCGGGGACGGGGCGAGCAGTACTTC	CASSLGRGRGEQYF
TRBJ2-1	NA	TRBV9	NA	TGTGCCAGCAGCCCGGGACTTGGGGGCCCTCCGTTCTTC	CASSPGLGGPPFF
TRBJ2-1	NA	TRBV5-4	NA	TGTGCCAGCAGCTGGACAGACAACAATGAGCAGTTCTTC	CASSWTDNNEQFF
TRBJ2-7	NA	TRBV25-1	once	TGTGCCAGCAGTGAAGGGGGACCGACCGGGGAGCAGTACTTC	CASSEGGPTGEQYF
TRBJ1-5	NA	TRBV5-6	NA	TGTGCCAGCAGCTCGCAGGGGAATAGCAATCAGCCCCAGCATTTT	CASSSQGNSNQPQHF
TRBJ2-5	NA	TRBV29-1	NA	TGCAGCGTCGCCCCCCAAGAGACCCAGTACTTC	CSVAPQETQYF
TRBJ2-5	TRBD1	TRBV5-1	NA	TGCGCCAGCAGCGTCGGACAGGGAGGAGAAGAGACCCAGTACTTC	CASSVGQGGEETQYF
TRBJ2-6	TRBD2	TRBV19	NA	TGTGCCAGTAGTATAGCGGGGGGGCCAAGCTCTGGGGCCAACGTCCTGACTTTC	CASSIAGGPSSGANVLTF
TRBJ2-2	NA	TRBV27	NA	TGTGCCAGCAGTTTAGTGGGCACAAGCACCGGGGAGCTGTTTTTT	CASSLVGTSTGELFF
TRBJ1-5	TRBD1	TRBV30	few	TGTGCCTGGGGTGAAGGGGGCGAGGTCAATCAGCCCCAGCATTTT	CAWGEGGEVNQPQHF
TRBJ2-5	NA	TRBV28	NA	TGTGCCAGCGGAGACAGTATTCAGGAGACCCAGTACTTC	CASGDSIQETQYF
TRBJ2-1	NA	TRBV29-1	NA	TGCAGCGTTGACAGGGCCCCTTACAATGAGCAGTTCTTC	CSVDRAPYNEQFF
TRBJ1-2	TRBD1	TRBV6-1	NA	TGTGCCAGCAGTACCGGGACAGCCTATGGCTACACCTTC	CASSTGTAYGYTF
TRBJ2-2	NA	TRBV18	NA	TGTGCCAGCTCACGTGCGAACACCGGGGAGCTGTTTTTT	CASSRANTGELFF
TRBJ1-1	NA	TRBV27	once	TGTGCCAGCAGTTTAGGACAGAACACTGAAGCTTTCTTT	CASSLGQNTEAFF
TRBJ2-5	TRBD2	TRBV7-6	once	TGTGCCAGCAGCACTGGGAGGGCCCGCGCAGAGACCCAGTACTTC	CASSTGRARAETQYF
TRBJ2-7	NA	TRBV30	NA	TGTGCCTGGATGAGGGGGACTTTATACGAGCAGTACTTC	CAWMRGTLYEQYF
TRBJ2-5	NA	TRBV2	NA	TGTGCCAGCAGGGCCCAATACCGGGAGACCCAGTACTTC	CASRAQYRETQYF
TRBJ2-3	NA	TRBV6-1	NA	TGTGCCAGCAGTGAAGCCGTTGGCGGGTCTAGCACAGATACGCAGTATTTT	CASSEAVGGSSTDTQYF
TRBJ2-1	TRBD2	TRBV2	NA	TGTGCCAGCAGTGTAATAGCGGGAGATAGAGTTGAGCAGTTCTTC	CASSVIAGDRVEQFF
TRBJ2-2	TRBD1	TRBV2	NA	TGTGCCAGCATAATGAGACAGGGATTCGGGGAGCTGTTTTTT	CASIMRQGFGELFF
TRBJ2-1	NA	TRBV6-1	once	TGTGCCAGCAGTCTAGCGACAGCCTACAATGAGCAGTTCTTC	CASSLATAYNEQFF
TRBJ2-3	TRBD2	TRBV6-1	few	TGTGCCAGCAGTGAATGGGTTGGTGGGACTAGCAGTTATGATACGCAGTATTTT	CASSEWVGGTSSYDTQYF
TRBJ2-7	TRBD2	TRBV5-8	NA	TGTGCCAGCAGCCTCAGGACTAGCTCCTACGAGCAGTACTTC	CASSLRTSSYEQYF
TRBJ1-1	TRBD1	TRBV2	once	TGTGCCAGCAGTAGGGACAGTTCCATGAACACTGAAGCTTTCTTT	CASSRDSSMNTEAFF